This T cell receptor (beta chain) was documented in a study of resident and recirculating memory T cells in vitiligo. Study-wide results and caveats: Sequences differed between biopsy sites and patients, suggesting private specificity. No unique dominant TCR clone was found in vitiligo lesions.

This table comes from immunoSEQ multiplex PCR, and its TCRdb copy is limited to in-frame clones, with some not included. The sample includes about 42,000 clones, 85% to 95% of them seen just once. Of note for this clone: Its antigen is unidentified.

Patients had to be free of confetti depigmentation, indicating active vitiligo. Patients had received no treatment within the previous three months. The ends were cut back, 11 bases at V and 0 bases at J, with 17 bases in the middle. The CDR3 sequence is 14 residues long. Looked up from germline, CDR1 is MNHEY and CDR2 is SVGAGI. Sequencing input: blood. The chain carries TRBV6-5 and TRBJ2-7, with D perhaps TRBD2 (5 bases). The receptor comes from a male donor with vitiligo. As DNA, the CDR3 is TGTGCCGTCCCCGGGATGCTGAGCTCCTACGAGCAGTACTTC. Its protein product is CAVPGMLSSYEQYF.